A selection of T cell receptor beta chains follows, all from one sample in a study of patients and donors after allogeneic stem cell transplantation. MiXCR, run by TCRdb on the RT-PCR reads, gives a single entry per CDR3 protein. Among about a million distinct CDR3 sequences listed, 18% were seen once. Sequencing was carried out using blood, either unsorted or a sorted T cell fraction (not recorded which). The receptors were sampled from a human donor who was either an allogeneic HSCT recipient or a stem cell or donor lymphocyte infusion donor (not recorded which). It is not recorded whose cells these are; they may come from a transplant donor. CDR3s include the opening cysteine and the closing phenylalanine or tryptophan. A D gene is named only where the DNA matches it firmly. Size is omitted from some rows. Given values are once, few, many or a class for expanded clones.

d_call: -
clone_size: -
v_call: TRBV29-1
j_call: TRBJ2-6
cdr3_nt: TGCAGCGTACAGGGAGCCACTGGGGCCAACGTCCTGACTTTC
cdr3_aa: CSVQGATGANVLTF

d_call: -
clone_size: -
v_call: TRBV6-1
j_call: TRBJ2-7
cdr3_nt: TGTGCCAGCACCCGGGGCGGGGCGGACGAGCAGTACTTC
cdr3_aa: CASTRGGADEQYF

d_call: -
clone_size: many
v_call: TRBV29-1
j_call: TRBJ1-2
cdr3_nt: TGCAGCGTTGAGGCCAGATCCTATGGCTACACCTTC
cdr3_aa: CSVEARSYGYTF

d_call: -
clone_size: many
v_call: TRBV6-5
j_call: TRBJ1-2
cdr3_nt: TGTGCCAGCAGTTACCCCGTTCCGGGTCCTGGGGGCTACACCTTC
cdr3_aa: CASSYPVPGPGGYTF

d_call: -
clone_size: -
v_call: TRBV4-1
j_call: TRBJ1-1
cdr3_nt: TGCGCCAGCAGCCCCCGGTGGCCTCCTATAAGGGCCGATTTGAACACTGAAGCTTTCTTT
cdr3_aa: CASSPRWPPIRADLNTEAFF

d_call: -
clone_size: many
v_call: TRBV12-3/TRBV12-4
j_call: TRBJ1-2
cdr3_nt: TGTGCCAGCAGTTTAAACAGCGGCTATGGCTACACCTTC
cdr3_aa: CASSLNSGYGYTF

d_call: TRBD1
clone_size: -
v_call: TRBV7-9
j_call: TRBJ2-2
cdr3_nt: TGTGCCAGCAGCCCGGCGGGACAGGGAAATGGCGGGGAGCTGTTTTTT
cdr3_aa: CASSPAGQGNGGELFF

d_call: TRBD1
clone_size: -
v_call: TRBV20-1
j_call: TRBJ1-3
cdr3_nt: TGCAGTGCTAGAGTCGGGACAGGGTTTACTGGAAACACCATATATTTT
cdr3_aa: CSARVGTGFTGNTIYF

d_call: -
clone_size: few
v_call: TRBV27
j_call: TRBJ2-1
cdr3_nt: TGTGCCAGCAGTTTACCGGGGGAGATTAACAATGAGCAGTTCTTC
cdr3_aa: CASSLPGEINNEQFF

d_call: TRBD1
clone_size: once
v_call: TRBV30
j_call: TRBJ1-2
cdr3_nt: TGTGCCTGGAGTCGACAGGGGGACGGCTATGGCTACACCTTC
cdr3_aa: CAWSRQGDGYGYTF

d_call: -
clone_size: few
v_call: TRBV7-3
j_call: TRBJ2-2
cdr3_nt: TGTGCCAGCAGCTTAGGTCTCCGGGAGACCGGGGAGCTGTTTTTT
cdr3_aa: CASSLGLRETGELFF

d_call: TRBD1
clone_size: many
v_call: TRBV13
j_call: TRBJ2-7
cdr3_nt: TGTGCCAGCAGCCCACAGGGGGACTCCTACGAGCAGTACTTC
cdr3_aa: CASSPQGDSYEQYF

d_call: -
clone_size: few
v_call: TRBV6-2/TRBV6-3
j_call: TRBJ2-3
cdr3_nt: TGTGCCAGCATAATGGACAGCACAGATACGCAGTATTTT
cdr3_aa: CASIMDSTDTQYF

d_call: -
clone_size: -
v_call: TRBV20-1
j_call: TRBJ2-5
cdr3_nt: TGCAGTGCCACCAGGGACGTGGTCCAAGAGACCCAGTACTTC
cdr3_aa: CSATRDVVQETQYF

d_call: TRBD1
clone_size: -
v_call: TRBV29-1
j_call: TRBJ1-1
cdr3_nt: TGCAGCGTGTCGGGACAGGGCACTGAAGCTTTCTTT
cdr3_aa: CSVSGQGTEAFF

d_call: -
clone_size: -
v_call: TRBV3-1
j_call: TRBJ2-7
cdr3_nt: TGTGCCAGCAGCCAAGATCTAACAAGCGAGCAGTACTTC
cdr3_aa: CASSQDLTSEQYF

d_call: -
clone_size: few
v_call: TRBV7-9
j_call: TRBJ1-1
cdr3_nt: TGTGCCAGCAGCTTAGGGAGGGTGCAGGGGACTGAAGCTTTCTTT
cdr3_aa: CASSLGRVQGTEAFF

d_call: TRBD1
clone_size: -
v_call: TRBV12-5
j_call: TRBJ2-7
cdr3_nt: TGTGCTAGTGGTTTGGTCGCGGACAGGGCCTACGAGCAGTACTTC
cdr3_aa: CASGLVADRAYEQYF

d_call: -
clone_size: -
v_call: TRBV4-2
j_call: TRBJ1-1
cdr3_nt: TGTGCCAGCAGCCAAGGGCAGGTCCTAGGTGAAGCTTTCTTT
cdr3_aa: CASSQGQVLGEAFF

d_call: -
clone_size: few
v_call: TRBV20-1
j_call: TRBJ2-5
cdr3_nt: TGCAGTGCCCCAACCCGTAGGGGAGAGACCCAGTACTTC
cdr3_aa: CSAPTRRGETQYF

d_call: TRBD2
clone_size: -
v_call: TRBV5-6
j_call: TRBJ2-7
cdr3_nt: TGTGCCAGCAGCTTGGGGACTAGCGGGGGTATCTACGAGCAGTACTTC
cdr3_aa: CASSLGTSGGIYEQYF

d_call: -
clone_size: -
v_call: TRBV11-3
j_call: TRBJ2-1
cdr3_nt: TGTGCCAGCGGCCCGGGCTCCTACAATGAGCAGTTCTTC
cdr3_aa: CASGPGSYNEQFF

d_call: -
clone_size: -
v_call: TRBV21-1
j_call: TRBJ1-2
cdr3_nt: TGTGCCAGCAGCAAAGTGGACGGCTTTAACTATGGCTACACCTTC
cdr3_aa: CASSKVDGFNYGYTF

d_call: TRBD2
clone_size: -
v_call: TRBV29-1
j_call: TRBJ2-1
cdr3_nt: TGCAGCGTTCGTCGGCTGTTAGCGGGGGGTTATGAGCAGTTCTTC
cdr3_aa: CSVRRLLAGGYEQFF

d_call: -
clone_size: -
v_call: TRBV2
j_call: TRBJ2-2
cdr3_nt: TGTGCCAGCTGTTTGCTTGACGGGGAGCTGTTTTTT
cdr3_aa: CASCLLDGELFF

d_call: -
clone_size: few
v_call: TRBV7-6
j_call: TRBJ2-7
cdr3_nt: TGTGCCAGCAGCCAGAGGGCTAGCTCCTACGAGCAGTACTTC
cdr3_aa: CASSQRASSYEQYF

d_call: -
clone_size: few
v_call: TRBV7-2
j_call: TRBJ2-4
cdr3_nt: TGTGCCAGCAGCCCCTTATTCCAAAACATTCAGTACTTC
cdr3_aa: CASSPLFQNIQYF

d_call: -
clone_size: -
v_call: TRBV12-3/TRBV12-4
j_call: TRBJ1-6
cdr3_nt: TGTGCCAGCAGTTTCTCCAGGACATTAAATTCACCCCTCCACTTT
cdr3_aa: CASSFSRTLNSPLHF

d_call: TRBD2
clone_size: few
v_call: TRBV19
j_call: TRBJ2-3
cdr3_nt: TGTGCCAGTAGTATGGCGGGAGGTTCGACAGATACGCAGTATTTT
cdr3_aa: CASSMAGGSTDTQYF

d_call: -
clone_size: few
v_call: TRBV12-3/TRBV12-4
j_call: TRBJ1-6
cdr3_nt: TGTGCCAGCAGTTTTGGGGAGTATTCACCCCTCCACTTT
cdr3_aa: CASSFGEYSPLHF

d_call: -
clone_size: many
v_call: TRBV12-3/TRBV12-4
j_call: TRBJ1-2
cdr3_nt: TGTGCCAGCAGCCCCCGGACAGCCAGTAACTATGGCTACACCTTC
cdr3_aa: CASSPRTASNYGYTF

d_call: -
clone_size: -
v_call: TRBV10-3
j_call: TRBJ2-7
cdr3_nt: TGTGCCATCAACGACGCAATGAGGGGCTCCTACGAGCAGTACTTC
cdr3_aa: CAINDAMRGSYEQYF

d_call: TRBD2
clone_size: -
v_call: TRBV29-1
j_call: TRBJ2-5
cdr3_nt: TGCAGCATTGGGCGGGGGGCCCCCAAGACCCAGTACTTC
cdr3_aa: CSIGRGAPKTQYF

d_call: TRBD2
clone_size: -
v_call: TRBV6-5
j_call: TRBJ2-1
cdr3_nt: TGTGCCAGCAGTTACTCGGGCCCCCGGGGGGATGAGCAGTTCTTC
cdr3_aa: CASSYSGPRGDEQFF

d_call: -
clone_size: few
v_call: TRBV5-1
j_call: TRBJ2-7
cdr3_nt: TGCGCCAGCAGCTTTACAGGGATCCAACCCAACGAGCAGTACTTC
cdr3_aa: CASSFTGIQPNEQYF

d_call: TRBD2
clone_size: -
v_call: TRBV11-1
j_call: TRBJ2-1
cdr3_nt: TGTGCCAGCAGCCCGGGACTAGCGGGGTTCGATGAGCAGTTCTTC
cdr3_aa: CASSPGLAGFDEQFF

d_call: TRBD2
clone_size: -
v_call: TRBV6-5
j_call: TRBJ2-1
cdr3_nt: TGTGCCAGCAGTTACTCGTTAGGTGTAGCGGGAGGAAACGATGAGCAGTTCTTC
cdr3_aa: CASSYSLGVAGGNDEQFF

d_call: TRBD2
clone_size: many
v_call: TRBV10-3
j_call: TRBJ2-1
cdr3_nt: TGTGCCATCAGTTTAGCGGGAGGCTCCAATGAGCAGTTCTTC
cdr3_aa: CAISLAGGSNEQFF

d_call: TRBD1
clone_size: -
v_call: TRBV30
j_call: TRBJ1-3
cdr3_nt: TGTGCCTGGAGCGGGACAGGGGCTGGAAACACCATATATTTT
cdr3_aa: CAWSGTGAGNTIYF

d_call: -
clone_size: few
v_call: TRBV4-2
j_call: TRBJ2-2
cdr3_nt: TGTGCCAGCAGCCAAGTTCCGGGGGCAAGGACCGGGGAGCTGTTTTTT
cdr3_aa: CASSQVPGARTGELFF

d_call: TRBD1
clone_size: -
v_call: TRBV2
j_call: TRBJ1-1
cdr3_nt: TGTGCCAGCAGCGACAGGGGTGAAGCTTTCTTT
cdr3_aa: CASSDRGEAFF

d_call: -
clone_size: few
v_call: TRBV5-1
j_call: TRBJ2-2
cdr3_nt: TGCGCCAGCAGCGACACAGGACGGGCGAACACCGGGGAGCTGTTTTTT
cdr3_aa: CASSDTGRANTGELFF

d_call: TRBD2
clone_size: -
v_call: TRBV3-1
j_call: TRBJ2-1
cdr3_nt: TGTGCCAGCAGCCAAGGACTAGCCTACCCCAATGAGCAGTTCTTC
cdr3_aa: CASSQGLAYPNEQFF

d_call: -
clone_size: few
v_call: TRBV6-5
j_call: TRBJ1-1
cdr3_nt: TGTGCCAGCAGTTACTCGGTGGGGATGAACACTGAAGCTTTCTTT
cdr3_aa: CASSYSVGMNTEAFF

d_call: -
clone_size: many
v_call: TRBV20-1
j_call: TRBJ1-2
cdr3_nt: TGCAGTGCTAGTGCCCGGACGGCTGGCTACACCTTC
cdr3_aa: CSASARTAGYTF

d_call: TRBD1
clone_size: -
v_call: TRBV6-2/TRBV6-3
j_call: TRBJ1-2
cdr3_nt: TGTGCCAGCAGAAACTACCCGGGACAGGGGGCGATCACGTATGGCTACACCTTC
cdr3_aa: CASRNYPGQGAITYGYTF

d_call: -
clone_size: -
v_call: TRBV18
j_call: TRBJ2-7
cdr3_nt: TGTGCCAGCGCGCGGGACATAGACTACGAGCAGTACTTC
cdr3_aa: CASARDIDYEQYF

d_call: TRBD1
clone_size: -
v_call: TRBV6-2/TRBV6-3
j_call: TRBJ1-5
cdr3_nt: TGTGCCAGCAGTCACGGGACAGCTAATCAGCCCCAGCATTTT
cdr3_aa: CASSHGTANQPQHF

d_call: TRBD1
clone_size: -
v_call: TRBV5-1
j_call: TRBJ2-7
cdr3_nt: TGCGCCAGCAGCAACGGACAGGGGCCCTACGAGCAGTACTTC
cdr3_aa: CASSNGQGPYEQYF